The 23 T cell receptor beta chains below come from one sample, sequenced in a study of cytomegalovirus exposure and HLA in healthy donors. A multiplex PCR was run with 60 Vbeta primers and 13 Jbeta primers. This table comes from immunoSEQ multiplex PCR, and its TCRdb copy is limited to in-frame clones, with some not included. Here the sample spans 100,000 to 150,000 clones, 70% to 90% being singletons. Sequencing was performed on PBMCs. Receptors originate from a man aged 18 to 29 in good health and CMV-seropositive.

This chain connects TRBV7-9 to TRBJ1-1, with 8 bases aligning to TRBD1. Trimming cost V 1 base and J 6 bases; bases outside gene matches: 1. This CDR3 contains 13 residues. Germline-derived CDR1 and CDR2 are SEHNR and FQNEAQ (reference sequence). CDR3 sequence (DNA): TGTGCCAGCAGCTTAGAGACAGGGGCTGAAGCTTTCTTT. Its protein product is CASSLETGAEAFF. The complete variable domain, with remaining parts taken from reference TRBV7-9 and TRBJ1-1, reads DTGVSQNPRHKITKRGQNVTFRCDPISEHNRLYWYRQTLGQGPEFLTYFQNEAQLEKSRLLSDRFSAERPKGSFSTLEIQRTEQGDSAMYLCASSLETGAEAFFGQGTRLTVV.

The CDR3 here is CASGGANEQYF. For the CDR3, the DNA is TGTGCCTCCGGGGGAGCGAACGAGCAGTACTTC. The chain carries TRBV7-2 and TRBJ2-7; maybe TRBD2 (6 bases). Trimming pared 11 bases from V and 5 bases from J, leaving 13 bases between. The length of the CDR3 is 11 residues. Germline lookup yields CDR1 SGHTA and CDR2 FQGNSA.

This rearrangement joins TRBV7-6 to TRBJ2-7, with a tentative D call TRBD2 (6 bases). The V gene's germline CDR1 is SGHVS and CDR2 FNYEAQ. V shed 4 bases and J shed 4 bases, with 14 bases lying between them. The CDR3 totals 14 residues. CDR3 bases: TGTGCCAGCAGCTCCGGGATGGGGGGTTACGAGCAGTACTTC. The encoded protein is CASSSGMGGYEQYF.

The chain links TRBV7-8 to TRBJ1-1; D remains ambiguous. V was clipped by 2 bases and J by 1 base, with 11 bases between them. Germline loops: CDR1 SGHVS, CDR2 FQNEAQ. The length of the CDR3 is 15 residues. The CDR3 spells CASSLPSFGNTEAFF. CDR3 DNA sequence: TGTGCCAGCAGCTTACCCTCTTTCGGGAACACTGAAGCTTTCTTT.

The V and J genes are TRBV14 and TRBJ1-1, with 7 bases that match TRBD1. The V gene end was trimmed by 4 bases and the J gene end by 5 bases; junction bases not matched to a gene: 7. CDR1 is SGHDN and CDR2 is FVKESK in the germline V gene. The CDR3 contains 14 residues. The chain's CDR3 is CASSLYDRVTEAFF. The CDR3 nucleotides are TGTGCCAGCAGCCTCTACGACAGGGTAACTGAAGCTTTCTTT.

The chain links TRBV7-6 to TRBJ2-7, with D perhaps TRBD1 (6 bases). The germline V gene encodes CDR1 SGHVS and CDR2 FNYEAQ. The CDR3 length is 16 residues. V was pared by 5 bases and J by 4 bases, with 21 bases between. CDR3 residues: CASSPTLTGTGYEQYF. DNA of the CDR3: TGTGCCAGCAGCCCAACACTGACAGGTACTGGATACGAGCAGTACTTC.

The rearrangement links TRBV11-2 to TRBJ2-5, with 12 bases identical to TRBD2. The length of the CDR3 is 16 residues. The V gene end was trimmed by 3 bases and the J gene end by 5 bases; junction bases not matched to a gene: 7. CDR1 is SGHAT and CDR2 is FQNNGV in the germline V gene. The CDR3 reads CASSFSSGGAVETQYF. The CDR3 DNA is TGTGCCAGCAGCTTCTCTAGCGGGGGGGCCGTGGAGACCCAGTACTTC.

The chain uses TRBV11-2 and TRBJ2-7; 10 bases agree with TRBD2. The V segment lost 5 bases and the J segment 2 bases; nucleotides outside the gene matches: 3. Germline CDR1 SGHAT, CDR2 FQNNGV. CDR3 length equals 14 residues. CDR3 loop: CASSPTSGPYEQYF. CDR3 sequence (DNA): TGTGCCAGCAGCCCGACTAGCGGGCCCTACGAGCAGTACTTC. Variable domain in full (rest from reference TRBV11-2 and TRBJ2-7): EAGVAQSPRYKIIEKRQSVAFWCNPISGHATLYWYQQILGQGPKLLIQFQNNGVVDDSQLPKDRFSAERLKGVDSTLKIQPAKLEDSAVYLCASSPTSGPYEQYFGPGTRLTVT.

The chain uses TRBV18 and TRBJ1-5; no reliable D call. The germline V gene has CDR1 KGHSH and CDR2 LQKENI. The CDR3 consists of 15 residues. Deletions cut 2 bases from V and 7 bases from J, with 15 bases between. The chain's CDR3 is CASSPGTGSNQPQHF. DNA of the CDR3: TGTGCCAGCTCACCAGGTACGGGATCAAACCAGCCCCAGCATTTT.

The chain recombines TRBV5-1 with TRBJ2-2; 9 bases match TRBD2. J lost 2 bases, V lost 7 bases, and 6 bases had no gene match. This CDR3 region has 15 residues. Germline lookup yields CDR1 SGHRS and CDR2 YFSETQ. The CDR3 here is CASGYSGGNTGELFF. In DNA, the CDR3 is TGCGCCAGCGGGTATAGCGGGGGAAACACCGGGGAGCTGTTTTTT.

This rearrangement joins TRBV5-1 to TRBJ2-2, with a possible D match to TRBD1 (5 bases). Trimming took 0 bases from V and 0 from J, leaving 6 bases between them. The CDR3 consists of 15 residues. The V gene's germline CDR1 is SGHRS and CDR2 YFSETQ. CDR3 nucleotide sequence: TGCGCCAGCAGCTTGGACAGGTCGAACACCGGGGAGCTGTTTTTT. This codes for CASSLDRSNTGELFF.

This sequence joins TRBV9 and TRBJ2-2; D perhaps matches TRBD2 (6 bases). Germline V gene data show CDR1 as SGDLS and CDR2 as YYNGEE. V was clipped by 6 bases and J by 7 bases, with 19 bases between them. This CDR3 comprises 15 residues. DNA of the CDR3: TGTGCCAGCACCGGGACTGGAGAAGCGGGCGGGGAGCTGTTTTTT. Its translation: CASTGTGEAGGELFF. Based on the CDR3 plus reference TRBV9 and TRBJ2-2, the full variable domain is DSGVTQTPKHLITATGQRVTLRCSPRSGDLSVYWYQQSLDQGLQFLIQYYNGEERAKGNILERFSAQQFPDLHSELNLSSLELGDSALYFCASTGTGEAGGELFFGEGSRLTVL.

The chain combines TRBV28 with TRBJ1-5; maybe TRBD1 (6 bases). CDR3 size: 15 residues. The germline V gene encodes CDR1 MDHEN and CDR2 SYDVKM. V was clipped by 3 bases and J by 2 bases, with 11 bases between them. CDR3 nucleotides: TGTGCCAGCAGTTTCCAGGGGTCCCGCAATCAGCCCCAGCATTTT. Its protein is CASSFQGSRNQPQHF.

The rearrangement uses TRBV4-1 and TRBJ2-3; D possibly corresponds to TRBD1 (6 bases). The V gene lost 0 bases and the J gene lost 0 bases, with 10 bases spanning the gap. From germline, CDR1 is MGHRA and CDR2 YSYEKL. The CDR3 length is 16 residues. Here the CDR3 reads CASSQDQGLSTDTQYF. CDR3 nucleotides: TGCGCCAGCAGCCAAGATCAGGGGTTGAGCACAGATACGCAGTATTTT.

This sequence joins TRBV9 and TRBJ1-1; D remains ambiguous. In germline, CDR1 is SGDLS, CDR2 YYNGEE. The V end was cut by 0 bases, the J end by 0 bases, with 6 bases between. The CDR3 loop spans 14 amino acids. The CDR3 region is CASSVGQMNTEAFF. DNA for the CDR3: TGTGCCAGCAGCGTAGGTCAGATGAACACTGAAGCTTTCTTT. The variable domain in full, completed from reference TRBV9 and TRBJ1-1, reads DSGVTQTPKHLITATGQRVTLRCSPRSGDLSVYWYQQSLDQGLQFLIQYYNGEERAKGNILERFSAQQFPDLHSELNLSSLELGDSALYFCASSVGQMNTEAFFGQGTRLTVV.

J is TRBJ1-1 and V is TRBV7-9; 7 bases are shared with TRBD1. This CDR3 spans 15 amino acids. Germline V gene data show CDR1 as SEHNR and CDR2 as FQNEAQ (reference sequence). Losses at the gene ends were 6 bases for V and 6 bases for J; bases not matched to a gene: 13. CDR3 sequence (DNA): TGTGCCAGCAGACCCCAGGGGGAAGGACTATCTGAAGCTTTCTTT. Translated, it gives CASRPQGEGLSEAFF.

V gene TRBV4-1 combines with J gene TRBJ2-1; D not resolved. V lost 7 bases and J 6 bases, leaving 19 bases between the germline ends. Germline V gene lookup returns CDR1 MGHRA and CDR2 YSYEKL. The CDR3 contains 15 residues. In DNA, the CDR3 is TGCGCCAGCACCCCTTCGGTCCAGGTTGGCAATGAGCAGTTCTTC. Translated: CASTPSVQVGNEQFF.

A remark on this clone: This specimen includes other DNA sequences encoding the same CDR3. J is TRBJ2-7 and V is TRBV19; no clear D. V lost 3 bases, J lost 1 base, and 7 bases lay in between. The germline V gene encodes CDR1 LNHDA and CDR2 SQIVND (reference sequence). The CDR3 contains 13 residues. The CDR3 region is CASSITGSYEQYF. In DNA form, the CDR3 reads TGTGCCAGTAGTATTACCGGGTCCTACGAGCAGTACTTC. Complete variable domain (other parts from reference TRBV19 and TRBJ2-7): DGGITQSPKYLFRKEGQNVTLSCEQNLNHDAMYWYRQDPGQGLRLIYYSQIVNDFQKGDIAEGYSVSREKKESFPLTVTSAQKNPTAFYLCASSITGSYEQYFGPGTRLTVT.

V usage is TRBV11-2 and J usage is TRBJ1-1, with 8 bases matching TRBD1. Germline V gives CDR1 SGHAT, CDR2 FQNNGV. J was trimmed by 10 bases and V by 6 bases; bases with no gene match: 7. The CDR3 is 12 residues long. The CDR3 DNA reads TGTGCCAGCAGGTTCGGGACAGGAGGAGCTTTCTTT. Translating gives CASRFGTGGAFF.

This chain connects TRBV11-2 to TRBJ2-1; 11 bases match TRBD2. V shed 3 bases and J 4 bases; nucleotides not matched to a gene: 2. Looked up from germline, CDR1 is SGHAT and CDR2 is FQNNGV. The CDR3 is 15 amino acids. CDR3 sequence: CASSLGLAEYNEQFF. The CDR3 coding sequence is TGTGCCAGCAGCTTGGGACTAGCGGAGTACAATGAGCAGTTCTTC.

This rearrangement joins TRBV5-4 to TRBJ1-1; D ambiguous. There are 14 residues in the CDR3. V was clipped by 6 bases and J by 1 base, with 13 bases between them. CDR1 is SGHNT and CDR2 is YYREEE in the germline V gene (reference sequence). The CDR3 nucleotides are TGTGCCAGCACCTCGGGAGGGAGGAACACTGAAGCTTTCTTT. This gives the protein CASTSGGRNTEAFF.

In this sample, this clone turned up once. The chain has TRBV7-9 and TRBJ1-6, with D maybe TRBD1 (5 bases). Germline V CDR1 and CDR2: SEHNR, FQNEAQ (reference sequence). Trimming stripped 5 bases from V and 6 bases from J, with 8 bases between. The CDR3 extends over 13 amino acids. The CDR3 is CASSVDSNSPLHF. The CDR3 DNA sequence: TGTGCCAGCAGCGTTGACAGTAATTCACCCCTCCACTTT.

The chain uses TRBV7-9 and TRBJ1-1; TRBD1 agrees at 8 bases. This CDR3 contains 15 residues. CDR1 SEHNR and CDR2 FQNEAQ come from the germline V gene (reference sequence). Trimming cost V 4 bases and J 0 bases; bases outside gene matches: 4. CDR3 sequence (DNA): TGTGCCAGCAGCTCCCCACAGGGGGTGAACACTGAAGCTTTCTTT. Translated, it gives CASSSPQGVNTEAFF.